This T cell receptor beta chain was recovered during a study of blood T cells in healthy people across ages. Study-wide context: Template-switching capture recovered about one barcoded beta molecule per two T cells. Broader study findings: Calculation of diversity from one million T cells yielded estimates considered to be underestimates. A roughly linear fall in TCR beta diversity per million T cells was seen with increasing age. Donors of long life had a larger count of naive CD4+ cells and greater diversity than aged donors.

It was with a sample-barcoded 5' primer and a J-beta primer mix that a second PCR of roughly 7 to 12 cycles was run. TCRdb independently ran MiXCR on the 5' RACE reads; one entry per CDR3 protein. The sample includes 550,000 to 700,000 distinct CDR3 sequences, approximately 25% of them seen just once. In its sample, this clonotype was seen a few times. No antigen is known for it. The specimen was blood. This receptor was obtained from a woman in her 70s in good health.

This CDR3 reads CSASLERGYTF. Written as DNA, the CDR3 is TGCAGTGCTAGTCTCGAGAGGGGCTACACCTTC. The chain recombines TRBV20-1 with TRBJ1-2; D is ambiguous. The germline V and J ends were trimmed by 3 bases and 8 bases, with 10 bases remaining between them. The CDR3 covers 11 residues. Looked up from germline, CDR1 is DFQATT and CDR2 is SNEGSKA (reference sequence).